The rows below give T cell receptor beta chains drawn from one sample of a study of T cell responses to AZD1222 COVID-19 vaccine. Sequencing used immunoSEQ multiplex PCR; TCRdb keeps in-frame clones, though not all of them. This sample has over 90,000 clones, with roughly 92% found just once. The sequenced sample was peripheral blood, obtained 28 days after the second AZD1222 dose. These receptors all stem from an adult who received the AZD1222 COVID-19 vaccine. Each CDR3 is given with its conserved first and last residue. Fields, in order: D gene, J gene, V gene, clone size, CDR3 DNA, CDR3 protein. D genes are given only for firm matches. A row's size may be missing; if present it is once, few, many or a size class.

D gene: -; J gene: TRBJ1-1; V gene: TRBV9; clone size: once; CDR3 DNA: TGTGCCAGCAGCAGCACAGGCGAAGAAGCTTTCTTT; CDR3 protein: CASSSTGEEAFF
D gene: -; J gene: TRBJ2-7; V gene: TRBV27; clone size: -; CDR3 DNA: TGTGCCAGCAGTCCGTCGACAGGTGTACACCTAGGCGAGCAGTACTTC; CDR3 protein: CASSPSTGVHLGEQYF
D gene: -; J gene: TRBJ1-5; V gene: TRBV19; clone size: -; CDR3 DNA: TGTGCCAGTAGTTACGCGCAGCCCAATCAGCCCCAGCATTTT; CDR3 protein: CASSYAQPNQPQHF
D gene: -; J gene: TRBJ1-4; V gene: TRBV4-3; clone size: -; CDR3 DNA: TGCGCCAGCAGCCAAGCCAACAGCGCAACTAATGAAAAACTGTTTTTT; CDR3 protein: CASSQANSATNEKLFF
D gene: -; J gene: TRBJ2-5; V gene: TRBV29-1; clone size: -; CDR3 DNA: TGCAGCGTTGGTTACGGGGGCCAAGAGACCCAGTACTTC; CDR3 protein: CSVGYGGQETQYF
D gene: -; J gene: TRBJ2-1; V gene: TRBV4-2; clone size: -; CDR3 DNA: TGTGCCAGCAGCTCGACACGGGTTTCCTACAATGAGCAGTTCTTC; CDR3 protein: CASSSTRVSYNEQFF
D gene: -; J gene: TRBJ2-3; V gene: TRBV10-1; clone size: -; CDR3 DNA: TGCGCCAGCAGTTTGAGGGGGGGGGAAAGCACAGATACGCAGTATTTT; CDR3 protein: CASSLRGGESTDTQYF
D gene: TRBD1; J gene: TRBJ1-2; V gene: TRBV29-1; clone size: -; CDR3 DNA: TGCAGCGTGACCGGGACAGACTATGGCTACACCTTC; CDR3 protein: CSVTGTDYGYTF
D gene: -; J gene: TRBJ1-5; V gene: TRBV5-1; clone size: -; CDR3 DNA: TGCGCCAGCAGCTTGGGGTCAGCCAATCAGCCCCAGCATTTT; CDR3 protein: CASSLGSANQPQHF
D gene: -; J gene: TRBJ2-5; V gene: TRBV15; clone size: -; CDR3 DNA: TGTGCCACCAGCGGAAGACAGGACCAAGAGACCCAGTACTTC; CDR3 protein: CATSGRQDQETQYF
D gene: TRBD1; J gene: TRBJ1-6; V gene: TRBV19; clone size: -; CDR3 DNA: TGTGCCAGCAGACAGGGGGCACACATCAATTCACCCCTCCACTTT; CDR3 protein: CASRQGAHINSPLHF
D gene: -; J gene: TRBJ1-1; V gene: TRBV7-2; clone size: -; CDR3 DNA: TGTGCCAGCAGCTCACAGCTGAACACTGAAGCTTTCTTT; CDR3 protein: CASSSQLNTEAFF
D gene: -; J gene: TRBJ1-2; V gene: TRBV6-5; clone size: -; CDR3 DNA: TGTGCCAGCACGCCGTACCTATCGGGTGGGTATGGCTACACCTTC; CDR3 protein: CASTPYLSGGYGYTF
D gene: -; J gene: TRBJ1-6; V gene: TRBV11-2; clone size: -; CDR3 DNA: TGTGCCAGCAGCTTAGGATCGTTGGCTGGCGGGAATTCACCCCTCCACTTT; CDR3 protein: CASSLGSLAGGNSPLHF
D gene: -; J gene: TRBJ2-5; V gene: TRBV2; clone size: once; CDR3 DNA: TGTGCCAGCAGTCGGGGAACCAAGGAGACCCAGTACTTC; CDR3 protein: CASSRGTKETQYF
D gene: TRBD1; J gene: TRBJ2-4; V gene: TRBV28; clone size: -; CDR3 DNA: TGTGCCAGCAGTCTTGGACAGGAAAACATTCAGTACTTC; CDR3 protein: CASSLGQENIQYF
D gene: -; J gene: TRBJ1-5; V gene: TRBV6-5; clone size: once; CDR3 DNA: TGTGCCAGCAGCCCCAAGGGGGGTACCGGTCAGCCCCAGCATTTT; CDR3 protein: CASSPKGGTGQPQHF
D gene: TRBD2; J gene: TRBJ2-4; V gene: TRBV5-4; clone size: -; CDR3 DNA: TGTGCCAGCAGCTTGGGCGGGGGGCGCACAGCCAAAAACATTCAGTACTTC; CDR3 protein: CASSLGGGRTAKNIQYF
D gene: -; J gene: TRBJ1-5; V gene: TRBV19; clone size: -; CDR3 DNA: TGTGCCAGTAGTAGCATGACCTCGGACAATCAGCCCCAGCATTTT; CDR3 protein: CASSSMTSDNQPQHF
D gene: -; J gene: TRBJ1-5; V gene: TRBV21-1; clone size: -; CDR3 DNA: TGTGCCAGCAGCAAAGACACCCTACCTGAGAAGTGGACAAGCTATAGCAATCAGCCCCAGCATTTT; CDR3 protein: CASSKDTLPEKWTSYSNQPQHF
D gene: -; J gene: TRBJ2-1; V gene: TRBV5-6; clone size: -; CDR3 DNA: TGTGCCAGCAGCCGACACGGCTACAATGAGCAGTTCTTC; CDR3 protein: CASSRHGYNEQFF
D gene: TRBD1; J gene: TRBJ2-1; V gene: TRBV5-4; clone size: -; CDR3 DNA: TGTGCCAGCAGCTTGACCGGGACAGGGGAGCAGTTCTTC; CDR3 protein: CASSLTGTGEQFF
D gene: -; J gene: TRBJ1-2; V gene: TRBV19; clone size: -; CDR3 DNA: TGTGCCAGTGGTATTCACCTCGGGACACACACCTTC; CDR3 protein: CASGIHLGTHTF
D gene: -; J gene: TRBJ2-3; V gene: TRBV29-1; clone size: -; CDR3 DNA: TGCAGCGTGGATGGGGGGGCCAGCACAGATACGCAGTATTTT; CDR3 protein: CSVDGGASTDTQYF
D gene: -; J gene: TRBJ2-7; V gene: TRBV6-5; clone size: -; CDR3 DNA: TGTGCCAGCGGCCCCAGGGGCTACGAGCAGTACTTC; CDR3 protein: CASGPRGYEQYF
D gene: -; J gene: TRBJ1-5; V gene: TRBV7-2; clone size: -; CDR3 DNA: TGTGCCAGCAGCTTAGCTGGGGTGGATCAGCCCCAGCATTTT; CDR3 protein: CASSLAGVDQPQHF
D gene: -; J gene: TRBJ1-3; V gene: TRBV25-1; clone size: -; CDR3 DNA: TGTGCCAGCAGCCGGACAGCCTCTGGAAACACCATATATTTT; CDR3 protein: CASSRTASGNTIYF
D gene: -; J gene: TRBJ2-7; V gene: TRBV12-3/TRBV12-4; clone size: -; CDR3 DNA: TGTGCCAGCAGTTTCGACAGCCTTTATGCGGCCTTC; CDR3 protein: CASSFDSLYAAF
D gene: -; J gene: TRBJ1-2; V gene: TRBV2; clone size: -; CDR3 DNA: TGTGCCAGCGGTCCTGGCTACACCTTC; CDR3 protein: CASGPGYTF
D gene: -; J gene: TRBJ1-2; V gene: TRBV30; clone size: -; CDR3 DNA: TGTGCCTGGAGTAGTGGGAGCTATGGCTACACCTTC; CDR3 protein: CAWSSGSYGYTF
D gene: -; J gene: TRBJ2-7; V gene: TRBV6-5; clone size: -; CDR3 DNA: TGTGCCAGCAGAAGGGGCAGGGGCGGGTACGAGCAGTACTTC; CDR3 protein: CASRRGRGGYEQYF
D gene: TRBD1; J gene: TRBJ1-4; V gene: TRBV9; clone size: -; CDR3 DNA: TGTGCCAGCAGCGTTGAGGGGGCGAGATACGGTGAAAAACTGTTTTTT; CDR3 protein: CASSVEGARYGEKLFF
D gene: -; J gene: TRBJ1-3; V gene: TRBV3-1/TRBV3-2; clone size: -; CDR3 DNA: TGTGCCAGCGGGGTCCGGAACACCATATATTTT; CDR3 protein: CASGVRNTIYF
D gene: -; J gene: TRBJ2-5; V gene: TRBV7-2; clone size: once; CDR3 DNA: TGTGCCAGCAGCTTAATTCCCCTAGATGCGGGGGCTCAGGGGGAGACCCAGTACTTC; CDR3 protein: CASSLIPLDAGAQGETQYF
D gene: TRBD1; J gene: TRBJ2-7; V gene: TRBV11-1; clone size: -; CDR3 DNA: TGTGCCAGCAGCCTATACGACAGGGCCGGGTTCGGCGAGCAGTACTTC; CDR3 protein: CASSLYDRAGFGEQYF
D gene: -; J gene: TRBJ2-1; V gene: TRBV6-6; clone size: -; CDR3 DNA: TGTGCCAGCAGTTACCCTGTCACAGCGTTAGAGCAGTTCTTC; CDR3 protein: CASSYPVTALEQFF
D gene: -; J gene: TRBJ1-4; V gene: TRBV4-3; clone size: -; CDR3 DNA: TGCGCCAGCAGCCAATCTACAGGAACTAATGAAAAACTGTTTTTT; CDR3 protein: CASSQSTGTNEKLFF
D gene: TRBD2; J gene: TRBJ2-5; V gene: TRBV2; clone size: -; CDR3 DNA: TGTGCCAGCATGACTAGCGGGGGGGCCGGGACCCAGTACTTC; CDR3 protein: CASMTSGGAGTQYF
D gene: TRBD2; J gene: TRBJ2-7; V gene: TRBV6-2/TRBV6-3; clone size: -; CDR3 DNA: TGTGCCAGCAGTTACTCGACTAGCGGGGGTTACGAGCAGTACTTC; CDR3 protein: CASSYSTSGGYEQYF
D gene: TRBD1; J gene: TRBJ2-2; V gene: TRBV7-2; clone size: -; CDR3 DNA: TGTGCCAGCAGCCTATACGGACAGGGCGGCACCGGGGAGCTGTTTTTT; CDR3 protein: CASSLYGQGGTGELFF
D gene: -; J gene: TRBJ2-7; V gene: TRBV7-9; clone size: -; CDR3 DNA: TGTGCCAGCAGCTTAGATCAACACGACGAGCAGTACTTC; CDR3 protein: CASSLDQHDEQYF
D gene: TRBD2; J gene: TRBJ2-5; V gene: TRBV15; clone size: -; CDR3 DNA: TGTGCCACCAGCGGAGACGGGAGGGCGACCCAGTACTTC; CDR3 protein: CATSGDGRATQYF
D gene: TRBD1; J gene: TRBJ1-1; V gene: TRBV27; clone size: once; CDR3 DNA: TGTGCCAGCAGTTTACGGGTGACAGGGTTCAACTCTGAAGCTTTCTTT; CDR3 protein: CASSLRVTGFNSEAFF
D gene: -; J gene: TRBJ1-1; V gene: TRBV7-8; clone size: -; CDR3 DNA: TGTGCCAGCAGCTTAGACGACTGGGTTCGCACTGAAGCTTTCTTT; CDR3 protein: CASSLDDWVRTEAFF
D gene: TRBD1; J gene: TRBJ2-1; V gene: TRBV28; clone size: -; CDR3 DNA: TGTGCCACTGAGACAGGGGGCCGTTATGAGCAGTTCTTC; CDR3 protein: CATETGGRYEQFF
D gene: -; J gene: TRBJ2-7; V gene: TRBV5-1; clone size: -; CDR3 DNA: TGCGCCAGCAGCTTGGAGGAGGTTACCTACGAGCAGTACTTC; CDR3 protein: CASSLEEVTYEQYF
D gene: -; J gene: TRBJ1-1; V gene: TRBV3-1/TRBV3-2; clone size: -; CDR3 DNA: TGTGCCAGCAGCGCAGAGAGGGCAGGAGCTGAAGCTTTCTTT; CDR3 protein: CASSAERAGAEAFF
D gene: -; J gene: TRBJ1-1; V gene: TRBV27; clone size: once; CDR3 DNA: TGTGCCACCCCCGCTGACACTGAAGCTTTCTTT; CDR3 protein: CATPADTEAFF
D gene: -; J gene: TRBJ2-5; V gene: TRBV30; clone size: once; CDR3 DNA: TGTGCCTGGAGTAGGGGGAGGGGACAAGAGACCCAGTACTTC; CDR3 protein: CAWSRGRGQETQYF
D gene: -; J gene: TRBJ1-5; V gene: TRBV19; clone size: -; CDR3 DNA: TGTGCCAGTAGGCGGAGCAATCAGCCCCAGCATTTT; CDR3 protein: CASRRSNQPQHF